This T cell receptor (beta chain) is drawn from a study of CD8 T cells in Susac syndrome. Overall study results and limits: As the study acknowledged, the number of individuals who were part of its TCR sequencing and HLA analysis was relatively small.

Trimming took 7 bases from V and 7 from J, leaving 10 bases between them. CDR1 and CDR2 (germline): MNHNY, SVGAGI (reference sequence). The CDR3 runs 12 residues. RNA totalling roughly 0.45 to 1 ug underwent reverse transcription with random hexamers. Across 54 Vbeta and 13 Jbeta, TCR beta CDR3 was amplified with immunoSEQ multiplex PCR. TCRdb reanalysed the immunoSEQ multiplex PCR reads using MiXCR and keeps one entry per CDR3 protein. The sample comprises tens of thousands of distinct CDR3 sequences, 93% of which are singletons, and around 0.55% rests with the top ten. TCR beta sequences were obtained from blood CD8+ and CD4+ T cells. The multiple sclerosis controls comprised treatment-naive patients whose relapsing-remitting disease was stable or active. The table lists this clonotype with a count of one. Its target is unknown.

Material: CD8+ T cells from PBMCs. This chain uses TRBV6-6 with TRBJ2-2; D might be TRBD1 (6 bases). This TCR came from a human donor with multiple sclerosis. The CDR3 spells CASTQGSGELFF. The CDR3 DNA follows: TGTGCCAGCACCCAGGGGAGCGGGGAGCTGTTTTTT.